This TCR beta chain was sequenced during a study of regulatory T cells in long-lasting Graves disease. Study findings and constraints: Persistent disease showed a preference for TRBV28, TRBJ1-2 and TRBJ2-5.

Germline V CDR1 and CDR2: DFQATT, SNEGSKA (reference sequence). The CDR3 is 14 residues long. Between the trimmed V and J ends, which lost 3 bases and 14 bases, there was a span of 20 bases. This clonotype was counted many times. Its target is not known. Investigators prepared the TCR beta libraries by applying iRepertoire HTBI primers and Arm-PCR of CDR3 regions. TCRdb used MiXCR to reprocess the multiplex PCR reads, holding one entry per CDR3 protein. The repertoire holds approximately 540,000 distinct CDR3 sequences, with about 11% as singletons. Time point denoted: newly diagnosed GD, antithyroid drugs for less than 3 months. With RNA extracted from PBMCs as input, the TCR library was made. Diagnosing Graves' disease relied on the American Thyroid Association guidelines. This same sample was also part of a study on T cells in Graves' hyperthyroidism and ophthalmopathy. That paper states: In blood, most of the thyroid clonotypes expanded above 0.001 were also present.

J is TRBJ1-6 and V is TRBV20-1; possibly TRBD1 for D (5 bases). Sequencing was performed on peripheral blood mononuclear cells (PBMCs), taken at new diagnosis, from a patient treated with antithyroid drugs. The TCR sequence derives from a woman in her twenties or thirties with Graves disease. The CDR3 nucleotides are TGCAGTGCTAGTCCGCCCCAGGGAGGTCGGGCCCTCCACTTT. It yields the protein CSASPPQGGRALHF.